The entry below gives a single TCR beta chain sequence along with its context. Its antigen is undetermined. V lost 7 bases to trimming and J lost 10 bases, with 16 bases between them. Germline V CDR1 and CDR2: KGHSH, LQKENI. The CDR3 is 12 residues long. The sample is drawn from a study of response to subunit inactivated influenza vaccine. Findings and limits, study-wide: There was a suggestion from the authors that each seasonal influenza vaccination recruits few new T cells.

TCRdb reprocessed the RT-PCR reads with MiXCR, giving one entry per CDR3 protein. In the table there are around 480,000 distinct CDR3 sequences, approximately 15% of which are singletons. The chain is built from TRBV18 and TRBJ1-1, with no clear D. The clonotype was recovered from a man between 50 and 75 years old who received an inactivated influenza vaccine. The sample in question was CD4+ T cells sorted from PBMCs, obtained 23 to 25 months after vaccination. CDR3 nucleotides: TGTGCCAGCTGGACGGTAGGCCTGGGAGCTTTCTTT. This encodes CASWTVGLGAFF.